This T cell receptor (beta chain) was sequenced for a study of blood T cells in healthy people across ages. V lost 0 bases and J 1 base, leaving 6 bases between the germline ends. Looked up from germline, CDR1 is SQVTM and CDR2 is ANQGSEA. The CDR3 consists of 13 residues. The second PCR ran roughly 6 to 11 cycles with a sample-barcoded 5' primer and J-beta primers. MiXCR, applied by TCRdb to the 5' RACE reads, yields one record per CDR3 protein. Of about 760,000 distinct CDR3 sequences in the sample, more than 50% were seen once. The sequenced sample was blood. This chain uses TRBV29-1 with TRBJ1-2; no clear D gene. This clonotype originated in a middle-aged man in good health. Here the CDR3 reads CSVEEVFNYGYTF. The CDR3 nucleotides read TGCAGCGTTGAAGAGGTTTTTAACTATGGCTACACCTTC.